The present entry profiles one T cell receptor beta chain with its context. The source of the sample is a study of T cells expressing NK-cell markers. Study-level background: Researchers got TCR beta repertoires out of sorted CD3+CD56+NKG2C+, CD3+CD56+NKG2C- and CD3+CD56-NKG2C+ T cells. HCMV seropositivity marked seven of the eight sequenced donors; one was seronegative.

In germline, CDR1 is KGHDR, CDR2 SFDVKD. The CDR3 has 15 residues. TCRdb processed the 5' RACE reads again and assigns one entry to each CDR3 protein, with no DNA. Its listing shows about 430,000 distinct CDR3 sequences. The source of this sequence is a woman between 50 and 59 years old in good health. This chain joins TRBV24-1 and TRBJ2-3; lacking DNA, the TRBD2 call made by TCRdb goes unchecked. The sample comprised blood T cells: a sorted CD56 or NKG2C T cell subset, CD4+ or CD8+ T cells, or bulk PBMC T cells (not recorded which). The CDR3 loop reads CATSDAGGRTDTQYF.